The 20 T cell receptor beta chains below all came from one sample that was sequenced in a study of T cell responses to AZD1222 COVID-19 vaccine. Sequencing was performed with immunoSEQ multiplex PCR; in TCRdb, only in-frame clones are kept and a portion is missing. The sample includes approximately 160,000 clones, roughly 89% seen only once; the top ten take approximately 5.3%. Sequenced here: peripheral blood, sampled on day 0 of AZD1222 vaccination. These receptors originate from an adult in good health.

The gene calls are TRBV7-2 and TRBJ2-1; D ambiguous. The V end lost 1 base, the J end lost 6 bases, and 10 bases lay between the germline ends. The CDR3 sequence is 14 residues long. CDR1 and CDR2 from the germline V gene are SGHTA and FQGNSA. The CDR3 loop is CASSLEPVLNEQFF. CDR3 DNA sequence: TGTGCCAGCAGCTTAGAACCGGTTCTCAATGAGCAGTTCTTC.

The CDR3 sequence is CASSFQGAYTEAFF. CDR3 nucleotide sequence: TGTGCCAGCAGTTTTCAGGGCGCGTACACTGAAGCTTTCTTT. The chain carries TRBV28 and TRBJ1-1, with a weak D call TRBD1 (5 bases). The germline gives CDR1 MDHEN, CDR2 SYDVKM. The CDR3 is made up of 14 amino acids. Trimming shortened V by 3 bases and J by 3 bases, and 11 bases separated the two germline ends.

CDR3 nucleotides: TGTGCCAGCAGTTACCGGGAGGGGGCAAGAAACACCATATATTTT. The encoded protein is CASSYREGARNTIYF. The chain recombines TRBV6-6 with TRBJ1-3; 7 bases align to TRBD1. The CDR3 is 15 amino acids. Germline loops: CDR1 MNHNY, CDR2 SVGAGI (reference sequence). The V segment lost 2 bases and the J segment 5 bases; nucleotides outside the gene matches: 6.

The table lists this clone with a few counts. The chain has TRBV27 and TRBJ2-3, with 13 bases matching TRBD2. Germline V gene data show CDR1 as MNHEY and CDR2 as SMNVEV (reference sequence). This CDR3 spans 19 amino acids. V shed 7 bases, J shed 1 base, and the junction held 14 bases outside the gene matches. CDR3 in amino acids: CASTQDGGLAGTRTDTQYF. The CDR3 nucleotides are TGTGCCAGCACCCAGGATGGGGGACTAGCGGGAACACGCACAGATACGCAGTATTTT.

The chain links TRBV28 to TRBJ1-1; D unclear. V shed 6 bases and J shed 7 bases, with 18 bases lying between them. The CDR3 sequence is 14 residues long. CDR1 is MDHEN and CDR2 is SYDVKM in the germline V gene. CDR3 DNA: TGTGCCAGCAGCGTATCCGGGATTAAGGGTGAAGCTTTCTTT. Residues: CASSVSGIKGEAFF.

The chain couples TRBV28 to TRBJ1-5, with D perhaps matching TRBD1 (5 bases). The CDR3 contains 14 residues. Trimming took off 5 bases at V and 4 bases at J, with 12 bases between the two ends. CDR1 and CDR2 from the germline V gene are MDHEN and SYDVKM. CDR3 sequence: CASSTGGRNQPQHF. The CDR3 nucleotides are TGTGCCAGCAGTACGGGGGGTAGGAATCAGCCCCAGCATTTT.

The chain is built from TRBV6-1 and TRBJ2-1; D remains ambiguous. This CDR3 is built from 16 residues. CDR1 and CDR2 (germline): MNHNS, SASEGT. V was shortened by 4 bases and J by 1 base, with 14 bases between the two germline ends. The CDR3 bases are TGTGCCAGCAGTGCCTTGACGGCGGCGTCCTACAATGAGCAGTTCTTC. This sequence encodes CASSALTAASYNEQFF.

V usage is TRBV28 and J usage is TRBJ2-3, with TRBD2 matching over 10 bases. Per germline, CDR1 MDHEN and CDR2 SYDVKM. This CDR3 is built from 19 residues. J was trimmed by 2 bases and V by 7 bases; bases with no gene match: 18. This CDR3 is CASNLRTSGGRGFTDTQYF. DNA for the CDR3: TGTGCCAGCAATCTCCGGACTAGCGGTGGACGTGGTTTCACAGATACGCAGTATTTT.

This clone has just a few counts. The chain is built from TRBV4-2 and TRBJ1-6, with D possibly TRBD1 on 6 matching bases. CDR1 LGHNA and CDR2 YNFKEQ come from the germline V gene. Trimming cost V 0 bases and J 6 bases, with 12 bases left between them. This CDR3 has 16 amino acids. The CDR3: CASSQDTGAFNSPLHF. The CDR3 DNA reads as TGTGCCAGCAGCCAAGATACGGGGGCCTTTAATTCACCCCTCCACTTT.

The CDR3 spells CASSQDLVRRRLAGADTGELFF. The CDR3 DNA sequence: TGCGCCAGCAGCCAAGATCTAGTCAGGCGAAGACTAGCGGGAGCTGACACCGGGGAGCTGTTTTTT. The gene calls are TRBV4-3 and TRBJ2-2; TRBD2 agrees at 12 bases. V lost 0 bases to trimming and J lost 3 bases; unmatched junction nucleotides: 17. The germline V gene encodes CDR1 LGHNA and CDR2 YSLEER. The CDR3 sequence is 22 residues long.

The rearrangement links TRBV7-2 to TRBJ1-2; TRBD1 aligns across 10 bases. V trimming: 1 base; J trimming: 1 base; junction bases outside the gene matches: 0. The CDR3 has 15 residues. Germline V gives CDR1 SGHTA, CDR2 FQGNSA. The CDR3 region has the DNA TGTGCCAGCAGCTTAGGGGACAGGGGTAACTATGGCTACACCTTC. As protein: CASSLGDRGNYGYTF.

The chain has TRBV6-5 and TRBJ2-7, with 7 bases fitting TRBD1. The ends lost 6 bases at V and 2 bases at J; junction bases unmatched: 7. From germline, CDR1 is MNHEY and CDR2 SVGAGI. This CDR3 has 14 residues. The CDR3 coding sequence is TGTGCCAGCAGGTCACGACAGGGAACCTACGAGCAGTACTTC. Encoded protein: CASRSRQGTYEQYF.

The CDR3 loop reads CASSPGLGARGNTIYF. CDR3 in DNA: TGTGCCAGCAGTCCCGGGCTCGGGGCGCGGGGAAACACCATATATTTT. J is TRBJ1-3 and V is TRBV5-6, with a possible D match to TRBD1 (5 bases). Germline V lookup: CDR1 SGHDT, CDR2 YYEEEE. Trimming stripped 5 bases from V and 4 bases from J, with 19 bases between. The CDR3 extends over 16 amino acids.

V is TRBV10-1 and J is TRBJ2-5, with D maybe TRBD1 (6 bases). V dropped 8 bases and J dropped 4 bases, with 14 bases sitting between them. The CDR3 covers 13 residues. The germline V gene encodes CDR1 WNHNN and CDR2 SYGVQD (reference sequence). For the CDR3, the DNA is TGCGCCAGCGGAGAAGGGGGAACAGAGACCCAGTACTTC. Amino acids: CASGEGGTETQYF.

The chain carries TRBV28 and TRBJ1-5, with D maybe TRBD1 (5 bases). Germline CDR1 and CDR2: MDHEN and SYDVKM. This CDR3 contains 16 residues. The V gene lost 6 bases and the J gene lost 3 bases, with 18 bases spanning the gap. As DNA, the CDR3 is TGTGCCAGCAGGCGAGGAGGGACGGCGAACAATCAGCCCCAGCATTTT. This gives the protein CASRRGGTANNQPQHF.

The chain couples TRBV6-4 to TRBJ2-1; 8 nucleotides line up with TRBD2. CDR3 length equals 15 residues. J gave up 0 bases and V 4 bases, and 2 bases lay outside the gene matches. In germline, CDR1 is MRHNA, CDR2 SNTAGT. Written as DNA, the CDR3 is TGTGCCAGCAGTGTAGCGGGGAGCTCCTACAATGAGCAGTTCTTC. Translated: CASSVAGSSYNEQFF.

The V gene is TRBV6-5, the J gene TRBJ2-5; TRBD2 aligns across 8 bases. The CDR3 has 14 residues. Unmatched junction bases numbered 3, after V lost 1 base and J lost 5 bases. CDR1 and CDR2 from the germline V gene are MNHEY and SVGAGI. The CDR3 DNA is TGTGCCAGCAGTTACTGGCGGGAGGCCGAGACCCAGTACTTC. This encodes CASSYWREAETQYF.

The chain couples TRBV5-6 to TRBJ1-4; TRBD1 matches 7 bases. V lost 0 bases, J lost 8 bases, and 4 bases stayed unmatched. CDR3 length equals 14 residues. The germline V gene has CDR1 SGHDT and CDR2 YYEEEE. CDR3 loop: CASSLGQGREKLFF. For the CDR3, the DNA is TGTGCCAGCAGCTTGGGACAGGGTCGGGAAAAACTGTTTTTT. The full variable domain, in which reference TRBV5-6 and TRBJ1-4 provide the parts outside the CDR3, is DAGVTQSPTHLIKTRGQQVTLRCSPKSGHDTVSWYQQALGQGPQFIFQYYEEEERQRGNFPDRFSGHQFPNYSSELNVNALLLGDSALYLCASSLGQGREKLFFGSGTQLSVL.

The chain combines TRBV19 with TRBJ2-4, with TRBD2 identical over 9 bases. CDR1 is LNHDA and CDR2 is SQIVND in the germline V gene (reference sequence). CDR3 size: 16 residues. V dropped 5 bases and J dropped 3; count of bases not matched to a gene: 8. Here the CDR3 reads CASSRASGIDKNIQYF. In DNA, the CDR3 is TGTGCCAGTAGTCGAGCTAGCGGGATCGACAAAAACATTCAGTACTTC.

The rearrangement links TRBV19 to TRBJ1-2; TRBD1 might be the D (6 bases). Germline values: CDR1 LNHDA, CDR2 SQIVND (reference sequence). The CDR3 consists of 14 residues. The V end lost 4 bases, the J end lost 4 bases, and 13 bases lay between the germline ends. The CDR3: CASSKTGTTYGYTF. The CDR3, as DNA: TGTGCCAGTAGTAAGACCGGGACAACCTATGGCTACACCTTC.